The 6 T cell receptor beta chains presented below share a single source sample, sequenced in a study of shared clonotypes between healthy human individuals. Clones were read by immunoSEQ multiplex PCR, and TCRdb kept only the in-frame ones, dropping some. The table has a few million clones, roughly 93% seen once; the top ten hold 0.3% to 0.4%. Source material: naive CD4+ T cells from PBMCs. Noted subset: CD45RA+ positively selected. The receptors here all came from a man between 18 and 35 years old in good health. Some clones in this sample may be carry-over from other donors' samples.

This clone was detected only once. The chain links TRBV18 to TRBJ2-3; possible D gene TRBD2, 6 bases. V was cut by 3 bases and J by 5 bases, with 12 bases left in between. The CDR3 consists of 14 residues. Germline lookup yields CDR1 KGHSH and CDR2 LQKENI. The CDR3 DNA reads TGTGCCAGCTCACCGACTAGATCAGGAGATACGCAGTATTTT. This codes for CASSPTRSGDTQYF.

V and J are TRBV11-2 and TRBJ2-1; D gene uncertain. Trimming removed 5 bases at V and 0 bases at J, with 11 bases between. CDR3 length equals 15 residues. CDR1 and CDR2 from the germline V gene are SGHAT and FQNNGV. CDR3 residues: CASSLLLGSYNEQFF. CDR3 DNA sequence: TGTGCCAGCAGCCTTTTGTTGGGCTCCTACAATGAGCAGTTCTTC.

This chain links TRBV9 with TRBJ1-2; possible D gene TRBD1, 5 bases. The V end was cut by 0 bases, the J end by 4 bases, with 13 bases between. The germline gives CDR1 SGDLS, CDR2 YYNGEE. The CDR3 is made up of 15 amino acids. The CDR3 reads CASSVGQGRGYGYTF. The CDR3 DNA sequence: TGTGCCAGCAGCGTAGGGCAGGGACGGGGCTATGGCTACACCTTC. Complete variable domain (other parts from reference TRBV9 and TRBJ1-2): DSGVTQTPKHLITATGQRVTLRCSPRSGDLSVYWYQQSLDQGLQFLIQYYNGEERAKGNILERFSAQQFPDLHSELNLSSLELGDSALYFCASSVGQGRGYGYTFGSGTRLTVV.

The chain uses TRBV2 and TRBJ1-4, with D uncertain. There are 13 residues in the CDR3. Germline CDR1 SNHLY, CDR2 FYNNEI. Trimming pared 4 bases from V and 8 bases from J, leaving 11 bases between. The CDR3 DNA sequence: TGTGCCAGCAGTGCGGGGAATTTGGAAAAACTGTTTTTT. This sequence encodes CASSAGNLEKLFF.

V and J are TRBV14 and TRBJ2-7; no reliable D call. There are 15 residues in the CDR3. Germline CDR1 is SGHDN and CDR2 is FVKESK. V was trimmed by 0 bases and J by 2 bases, leaving 11 bases between them. Here the CDR3 DNA reads TGTGCCAGCAGCCAAGATCCGTATAGAGCCTACGAGCAGTACTTC. It codes for CASSQDPYRAYEQYF.

The chain combines TRBV6-6 with TRBJ2-3; perhaps TRBD2 as D (5 bases). Between the trimmed V and J ends, which lost 2 bases and 4 bases, there was a span of 13 bases. CDR1 is MNHNY and CDR2 is SVGAGI in the germline V gene (reference sequence). CDR3 length: 15 residues. The CDR3 DNA is TGTGCCAGCAGTTACGGGCTAGCAGCGGCAGATACGCAGTATTTT. It codes for CASSYGLAAADTQYF.